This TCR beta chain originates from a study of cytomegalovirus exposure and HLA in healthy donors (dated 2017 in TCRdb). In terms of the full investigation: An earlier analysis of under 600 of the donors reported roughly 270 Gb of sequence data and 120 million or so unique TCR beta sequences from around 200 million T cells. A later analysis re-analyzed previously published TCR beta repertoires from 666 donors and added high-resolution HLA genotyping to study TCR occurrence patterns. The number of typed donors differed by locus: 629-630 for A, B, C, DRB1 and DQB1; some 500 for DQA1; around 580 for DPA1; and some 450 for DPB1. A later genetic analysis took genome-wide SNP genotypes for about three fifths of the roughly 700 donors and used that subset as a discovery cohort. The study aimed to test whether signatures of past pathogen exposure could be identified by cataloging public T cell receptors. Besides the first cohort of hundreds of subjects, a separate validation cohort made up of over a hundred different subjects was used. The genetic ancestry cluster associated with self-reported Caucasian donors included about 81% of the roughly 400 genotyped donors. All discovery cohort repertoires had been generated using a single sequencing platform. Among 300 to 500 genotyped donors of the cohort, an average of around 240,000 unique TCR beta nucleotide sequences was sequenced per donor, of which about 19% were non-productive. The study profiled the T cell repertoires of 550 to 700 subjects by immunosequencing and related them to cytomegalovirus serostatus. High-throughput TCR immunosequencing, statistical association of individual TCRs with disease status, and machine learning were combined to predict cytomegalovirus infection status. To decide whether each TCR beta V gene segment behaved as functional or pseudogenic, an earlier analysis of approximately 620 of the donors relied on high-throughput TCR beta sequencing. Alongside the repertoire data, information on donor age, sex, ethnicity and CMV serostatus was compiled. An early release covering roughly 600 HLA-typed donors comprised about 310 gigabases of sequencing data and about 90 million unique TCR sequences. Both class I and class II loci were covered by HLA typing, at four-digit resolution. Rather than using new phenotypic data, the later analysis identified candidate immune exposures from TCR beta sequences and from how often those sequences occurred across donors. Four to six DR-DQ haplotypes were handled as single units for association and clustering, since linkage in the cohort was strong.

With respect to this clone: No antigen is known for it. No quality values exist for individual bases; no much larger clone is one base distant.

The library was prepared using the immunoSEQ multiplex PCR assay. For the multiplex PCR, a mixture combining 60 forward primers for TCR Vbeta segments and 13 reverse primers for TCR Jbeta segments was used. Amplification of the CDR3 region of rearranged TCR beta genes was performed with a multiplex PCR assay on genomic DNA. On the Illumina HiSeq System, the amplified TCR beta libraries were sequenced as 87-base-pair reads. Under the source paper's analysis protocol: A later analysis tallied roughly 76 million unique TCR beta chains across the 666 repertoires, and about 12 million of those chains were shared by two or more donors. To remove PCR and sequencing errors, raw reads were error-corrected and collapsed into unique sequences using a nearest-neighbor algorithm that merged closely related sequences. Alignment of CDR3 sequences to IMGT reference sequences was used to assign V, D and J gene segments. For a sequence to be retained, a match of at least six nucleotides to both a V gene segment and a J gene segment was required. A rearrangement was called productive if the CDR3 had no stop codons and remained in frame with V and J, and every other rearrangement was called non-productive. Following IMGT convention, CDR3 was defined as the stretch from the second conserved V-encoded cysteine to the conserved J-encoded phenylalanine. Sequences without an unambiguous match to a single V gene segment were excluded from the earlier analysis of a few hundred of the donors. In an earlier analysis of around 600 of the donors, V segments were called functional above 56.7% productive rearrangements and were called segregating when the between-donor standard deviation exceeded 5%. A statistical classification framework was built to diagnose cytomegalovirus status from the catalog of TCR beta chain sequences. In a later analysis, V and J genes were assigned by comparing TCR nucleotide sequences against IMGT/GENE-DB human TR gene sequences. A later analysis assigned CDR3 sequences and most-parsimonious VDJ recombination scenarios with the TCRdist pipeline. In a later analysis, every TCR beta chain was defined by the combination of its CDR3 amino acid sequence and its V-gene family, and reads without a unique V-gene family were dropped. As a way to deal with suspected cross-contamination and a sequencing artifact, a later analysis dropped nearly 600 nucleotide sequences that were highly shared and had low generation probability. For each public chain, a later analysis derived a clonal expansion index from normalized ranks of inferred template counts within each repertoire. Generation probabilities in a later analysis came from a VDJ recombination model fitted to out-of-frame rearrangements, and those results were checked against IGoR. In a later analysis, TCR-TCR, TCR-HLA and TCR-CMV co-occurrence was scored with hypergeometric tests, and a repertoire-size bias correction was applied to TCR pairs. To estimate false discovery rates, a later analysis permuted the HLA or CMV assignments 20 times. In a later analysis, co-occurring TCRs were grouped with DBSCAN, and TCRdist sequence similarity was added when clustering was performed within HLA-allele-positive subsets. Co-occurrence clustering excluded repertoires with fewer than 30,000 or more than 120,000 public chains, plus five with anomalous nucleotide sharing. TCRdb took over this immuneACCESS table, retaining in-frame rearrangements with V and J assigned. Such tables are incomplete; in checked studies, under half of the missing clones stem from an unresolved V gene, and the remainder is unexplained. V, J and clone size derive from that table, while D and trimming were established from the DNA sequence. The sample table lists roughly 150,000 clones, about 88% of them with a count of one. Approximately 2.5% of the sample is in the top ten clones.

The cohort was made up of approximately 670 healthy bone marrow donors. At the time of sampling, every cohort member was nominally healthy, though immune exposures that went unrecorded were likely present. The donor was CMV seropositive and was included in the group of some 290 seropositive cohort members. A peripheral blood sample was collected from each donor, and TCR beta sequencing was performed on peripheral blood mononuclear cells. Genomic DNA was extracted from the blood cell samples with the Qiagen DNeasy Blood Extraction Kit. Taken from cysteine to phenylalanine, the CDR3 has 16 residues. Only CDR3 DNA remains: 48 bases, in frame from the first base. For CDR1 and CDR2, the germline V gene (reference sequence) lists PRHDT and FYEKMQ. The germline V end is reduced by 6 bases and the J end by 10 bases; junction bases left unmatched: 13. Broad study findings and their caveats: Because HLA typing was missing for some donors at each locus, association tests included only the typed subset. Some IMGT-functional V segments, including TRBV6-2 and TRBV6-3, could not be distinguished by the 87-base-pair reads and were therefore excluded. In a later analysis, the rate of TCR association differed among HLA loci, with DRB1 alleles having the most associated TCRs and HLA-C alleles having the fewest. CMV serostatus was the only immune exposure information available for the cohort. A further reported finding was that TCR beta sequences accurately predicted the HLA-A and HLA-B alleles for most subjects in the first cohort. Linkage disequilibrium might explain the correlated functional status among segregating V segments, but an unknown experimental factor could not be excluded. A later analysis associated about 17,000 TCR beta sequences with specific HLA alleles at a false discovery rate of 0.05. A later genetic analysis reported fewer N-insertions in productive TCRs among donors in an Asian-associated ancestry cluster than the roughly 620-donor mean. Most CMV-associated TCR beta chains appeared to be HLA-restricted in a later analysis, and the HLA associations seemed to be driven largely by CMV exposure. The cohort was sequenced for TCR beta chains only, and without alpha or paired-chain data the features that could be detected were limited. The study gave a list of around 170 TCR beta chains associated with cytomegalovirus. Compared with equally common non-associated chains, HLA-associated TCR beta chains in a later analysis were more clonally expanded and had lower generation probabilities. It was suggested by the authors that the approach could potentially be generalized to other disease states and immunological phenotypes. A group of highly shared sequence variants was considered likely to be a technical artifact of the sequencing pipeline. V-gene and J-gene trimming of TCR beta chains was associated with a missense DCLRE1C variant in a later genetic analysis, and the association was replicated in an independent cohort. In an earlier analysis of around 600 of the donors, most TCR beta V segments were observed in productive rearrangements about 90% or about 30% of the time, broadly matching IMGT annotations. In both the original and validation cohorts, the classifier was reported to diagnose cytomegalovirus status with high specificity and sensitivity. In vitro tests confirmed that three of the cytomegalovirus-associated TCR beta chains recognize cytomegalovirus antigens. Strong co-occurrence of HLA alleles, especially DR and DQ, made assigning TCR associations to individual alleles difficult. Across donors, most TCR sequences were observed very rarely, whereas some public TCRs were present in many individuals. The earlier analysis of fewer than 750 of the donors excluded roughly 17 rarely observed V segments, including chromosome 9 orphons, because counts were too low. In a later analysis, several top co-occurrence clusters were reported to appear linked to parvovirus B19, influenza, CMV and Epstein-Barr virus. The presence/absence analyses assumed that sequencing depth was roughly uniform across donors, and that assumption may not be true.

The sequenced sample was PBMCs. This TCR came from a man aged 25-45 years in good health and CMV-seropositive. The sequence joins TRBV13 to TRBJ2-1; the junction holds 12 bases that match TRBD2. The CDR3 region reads CASSRTPSGRAGEQFF. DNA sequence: TGTGCCAGCAGTCGGACCCCTAGCGGGAGGGCCGGGGAGCAGTTCTTC.